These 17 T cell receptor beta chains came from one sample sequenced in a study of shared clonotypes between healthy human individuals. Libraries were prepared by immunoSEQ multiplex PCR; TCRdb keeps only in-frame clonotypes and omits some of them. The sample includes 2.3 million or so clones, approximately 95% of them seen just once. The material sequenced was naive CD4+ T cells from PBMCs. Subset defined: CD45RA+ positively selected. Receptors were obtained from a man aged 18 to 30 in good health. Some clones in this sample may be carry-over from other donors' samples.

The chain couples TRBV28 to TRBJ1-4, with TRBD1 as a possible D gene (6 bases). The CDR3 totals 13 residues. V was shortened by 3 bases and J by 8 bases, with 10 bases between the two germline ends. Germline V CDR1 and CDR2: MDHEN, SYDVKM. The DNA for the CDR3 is TGTGCCAGCAGTTTGGAGGGGGTGGAAAAACTGTTTTTT. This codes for CASSLEGVEKLFF.

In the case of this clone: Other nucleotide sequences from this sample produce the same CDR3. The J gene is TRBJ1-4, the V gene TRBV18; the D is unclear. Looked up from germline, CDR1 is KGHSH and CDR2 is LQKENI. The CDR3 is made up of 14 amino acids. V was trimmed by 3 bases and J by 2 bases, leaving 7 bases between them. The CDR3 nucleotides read TGTGCCAGCTCACCCCTCGCGACTAATGAAAAACTGTTTTTT. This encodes CASSPLATNEKLFF.

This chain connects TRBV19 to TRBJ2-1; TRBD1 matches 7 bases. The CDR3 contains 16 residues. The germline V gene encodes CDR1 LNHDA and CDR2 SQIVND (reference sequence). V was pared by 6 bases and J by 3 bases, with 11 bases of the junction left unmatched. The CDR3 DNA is TGTGCCAGTAGCAAGCGACAGGGCCGGGGCTACAATGAGCAGTTCTTC. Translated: CASSKRQGRGYNEQFF.

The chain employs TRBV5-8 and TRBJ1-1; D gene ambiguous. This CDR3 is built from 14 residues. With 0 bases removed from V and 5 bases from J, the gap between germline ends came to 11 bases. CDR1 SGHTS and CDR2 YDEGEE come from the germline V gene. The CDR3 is CASSLGVSPTEAFF. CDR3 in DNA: TGTGCCAGCAGCTTGGGCGTATCTCCGACTGAAGCTTTCTTT.

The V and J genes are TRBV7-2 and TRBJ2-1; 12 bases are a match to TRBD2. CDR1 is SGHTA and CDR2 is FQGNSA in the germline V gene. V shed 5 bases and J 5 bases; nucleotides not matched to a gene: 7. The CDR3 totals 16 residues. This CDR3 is CASSTRTSGIHNEQFF. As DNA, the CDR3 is TGTGCCAGCAGCACCCGGACTAGCGGGATTCACAATGAGCAGTTCTTC.

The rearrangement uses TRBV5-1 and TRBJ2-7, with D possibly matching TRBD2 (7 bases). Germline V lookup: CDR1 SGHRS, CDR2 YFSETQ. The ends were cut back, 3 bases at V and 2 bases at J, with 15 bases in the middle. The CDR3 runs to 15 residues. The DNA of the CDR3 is TGCGCCAGCAGCTCCTTTCTGGGGGGGCCCTACGAGCAGTACTTC. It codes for CASSSFLGGPYEQYF. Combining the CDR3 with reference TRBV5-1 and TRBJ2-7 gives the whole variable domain KAGVTQTPRYLIKTRGQQVTLSCSPISGHRSVSWYQQTPGQGLQFLFEYFSETQRNKGNFPGRFSGRQFSNSRSEMNVSTLELGDSALYLCASSSFLGGPYEQYFGPGTRLTVT.

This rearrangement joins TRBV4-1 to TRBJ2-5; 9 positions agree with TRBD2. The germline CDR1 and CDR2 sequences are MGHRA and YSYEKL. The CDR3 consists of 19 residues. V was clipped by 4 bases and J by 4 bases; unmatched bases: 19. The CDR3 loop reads CASSPPSDSGRREGETQYF. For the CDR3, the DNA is TGCGCCAGCAGCCCCCCGAGCGATAGCGGGAGACGGGAGGGAGAGACCCAGTACTTC.

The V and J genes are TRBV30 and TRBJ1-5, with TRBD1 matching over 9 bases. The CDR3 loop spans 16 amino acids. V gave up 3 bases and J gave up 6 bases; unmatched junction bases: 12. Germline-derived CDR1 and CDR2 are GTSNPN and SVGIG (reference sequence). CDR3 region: CAWSVGGTGRVQPQHF. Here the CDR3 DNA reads TGTGCCTGGAGCGTGGGCGGGACAGGGAGGGTTCAGCCCCAGCATTTT.

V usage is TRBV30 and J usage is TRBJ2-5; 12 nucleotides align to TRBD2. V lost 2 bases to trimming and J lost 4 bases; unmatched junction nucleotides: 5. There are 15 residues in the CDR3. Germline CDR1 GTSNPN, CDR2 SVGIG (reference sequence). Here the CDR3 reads CAWSPGLAGRETQYF. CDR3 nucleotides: TGTGCCTGGAGTCCCGGACTAGCGGGAAGAGAGACCCAGTACTTC.

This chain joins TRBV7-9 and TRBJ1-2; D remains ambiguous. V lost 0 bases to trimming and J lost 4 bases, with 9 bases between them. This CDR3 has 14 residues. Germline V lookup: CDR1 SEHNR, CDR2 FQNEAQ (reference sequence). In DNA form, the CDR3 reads TGTGCCAGCAGCTTAGCCGAGACCCTCTATGGCTACACCTTC. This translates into CASSLAETLYGYTF.

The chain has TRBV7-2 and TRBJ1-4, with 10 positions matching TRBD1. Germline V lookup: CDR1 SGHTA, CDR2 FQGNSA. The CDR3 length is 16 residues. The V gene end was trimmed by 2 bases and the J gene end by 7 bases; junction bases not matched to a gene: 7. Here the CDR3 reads CASSLRRQGAGEKLFF. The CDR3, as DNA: TGTGCCAGCAGCTTACGCCGACAGGGGGCCGGTGAAAAACTGTTTTTT.

CDR3 sequence: CASNARGSYNEQFF. The CDR3 nucleotides read TGTGCCAGCAACGCTCGGGGCTCCTACAATGAGCAGTTCTTC. V is TRBV5-5 and J is TRBJ2-1; D perhaps matches TRBD2 (5 bases). Germline loops: CDR1 SGHKS, CDR2 YYEKEE (reference sequence). This CDR3 spans 14 amino acids. Deletions cut 6 bases from V and 0 bases from J, with 10 bases between.

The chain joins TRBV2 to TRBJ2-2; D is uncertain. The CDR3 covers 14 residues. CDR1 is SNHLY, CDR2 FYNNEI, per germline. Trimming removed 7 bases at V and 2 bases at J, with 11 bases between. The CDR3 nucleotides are TGTGCCAGCAAACAACTACTAAACACCGGGGAGCTGTTTTTT. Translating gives CASKQLLNTGELFF.

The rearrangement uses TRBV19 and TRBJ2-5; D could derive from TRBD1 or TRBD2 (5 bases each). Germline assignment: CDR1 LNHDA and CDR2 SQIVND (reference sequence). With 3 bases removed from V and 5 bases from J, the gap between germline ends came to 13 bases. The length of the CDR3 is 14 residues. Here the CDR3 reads CASSMWGGWETQYF. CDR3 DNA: TGTGCCAGTAGTATGTGGGGCGGGTGGGAGACCCAGTACTTC.

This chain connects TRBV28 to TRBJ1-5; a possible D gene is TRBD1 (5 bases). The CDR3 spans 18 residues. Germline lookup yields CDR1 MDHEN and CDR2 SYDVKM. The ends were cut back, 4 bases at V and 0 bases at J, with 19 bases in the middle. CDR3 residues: CASSSPGDPDPSNQPQHF. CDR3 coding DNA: TGTGCCAGCAGTTCCCCCGGGGACCCCGACCCTAGCAATCAGCCCCAGCATTTT.

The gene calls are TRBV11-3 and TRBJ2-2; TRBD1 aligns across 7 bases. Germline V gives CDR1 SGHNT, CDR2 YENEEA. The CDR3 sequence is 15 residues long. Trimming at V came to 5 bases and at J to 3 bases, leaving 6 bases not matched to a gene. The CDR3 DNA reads TGTGCCAGCAGCGGAAACAGGGGAGACACCGGGGAGCTGTTTTTT. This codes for CASSGNRGDTGELFF.

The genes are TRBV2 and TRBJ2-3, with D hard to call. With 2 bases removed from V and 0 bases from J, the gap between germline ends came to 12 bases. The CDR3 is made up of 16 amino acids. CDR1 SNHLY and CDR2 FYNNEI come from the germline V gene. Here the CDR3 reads CASSETGSPSTDTQYF. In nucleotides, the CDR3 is TGTGCCAGCAGTGAAACTGGTAGCCCTAGCACAGATACGCAGTATTTT.